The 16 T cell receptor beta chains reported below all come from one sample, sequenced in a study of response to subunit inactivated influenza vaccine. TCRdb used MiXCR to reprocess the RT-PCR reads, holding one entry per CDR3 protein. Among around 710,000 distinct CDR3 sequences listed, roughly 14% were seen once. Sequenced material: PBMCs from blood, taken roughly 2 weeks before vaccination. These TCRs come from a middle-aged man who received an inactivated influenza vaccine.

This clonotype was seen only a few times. DNA for the CDR3: TGTGCCAGCACGGAATGGGACAGGGGCACTGAAGCTTTCTTT. This sequence encodes CASTEWDRGTEAFF. The chain joins TRBV2 to TRBJ1-1, with 10 bases lining up with TRBD1. The CDR3 covers 14 residues. Germline V gene lookup returns CDR1 SNHLY and CDR2 FYNNEI. V trimming: 7 bases; J trimming: 4 bases; junction bases outside the gene matches: 6.

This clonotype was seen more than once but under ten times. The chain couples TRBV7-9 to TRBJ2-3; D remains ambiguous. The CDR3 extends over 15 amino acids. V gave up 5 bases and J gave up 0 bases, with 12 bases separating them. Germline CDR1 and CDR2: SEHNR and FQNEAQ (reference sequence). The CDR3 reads CASSPVVRSTDTQYF. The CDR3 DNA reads TGTGCCAGCAGCCCAGTTGTCCGGAGCACAGATACGCAGTATTTT.

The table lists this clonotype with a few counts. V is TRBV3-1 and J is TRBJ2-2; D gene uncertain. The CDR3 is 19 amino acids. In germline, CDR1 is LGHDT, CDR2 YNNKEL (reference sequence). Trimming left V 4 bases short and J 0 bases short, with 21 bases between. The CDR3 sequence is CASSPQGLPVAPNTGELFF. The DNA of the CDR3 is TGTGCCAGCAGCCCTCAAGGATTGCCGGTCGCCCCGAACACCGGGGAGCTGTTTTTT.

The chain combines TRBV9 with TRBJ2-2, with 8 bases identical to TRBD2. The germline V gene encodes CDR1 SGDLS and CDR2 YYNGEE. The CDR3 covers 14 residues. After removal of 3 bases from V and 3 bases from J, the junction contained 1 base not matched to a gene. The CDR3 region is CASSAAGDTGELFF. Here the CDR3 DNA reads TGTGCCAGCAGCGCAGCGGGAGACACCGGGGAGCTGTTTTTT.

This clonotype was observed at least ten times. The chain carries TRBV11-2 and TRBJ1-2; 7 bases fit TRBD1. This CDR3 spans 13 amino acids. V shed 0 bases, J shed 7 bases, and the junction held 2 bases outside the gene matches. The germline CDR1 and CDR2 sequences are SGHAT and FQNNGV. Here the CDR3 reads CASSLEGGTGYTF. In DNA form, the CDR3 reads TGTGCCAGCAGCTTAGAAGGGGGCACTGGCTACACCTTC.

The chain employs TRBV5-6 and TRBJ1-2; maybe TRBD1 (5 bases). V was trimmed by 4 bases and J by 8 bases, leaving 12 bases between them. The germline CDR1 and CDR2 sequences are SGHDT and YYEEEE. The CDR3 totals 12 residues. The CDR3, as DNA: TGTGCCAGCAGCATAGAAAGGGGCGGCTACACCTTC. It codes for CASSIERGGYTF.

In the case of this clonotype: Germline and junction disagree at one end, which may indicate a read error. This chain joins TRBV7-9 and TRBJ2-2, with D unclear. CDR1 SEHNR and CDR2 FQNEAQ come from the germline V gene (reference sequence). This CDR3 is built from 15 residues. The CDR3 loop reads CASSLAPPNTGELFF. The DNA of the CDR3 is TGTGCCAGCAGCTTAGCGCCTCCTAACACCGGAGAGCTGTTTTTT. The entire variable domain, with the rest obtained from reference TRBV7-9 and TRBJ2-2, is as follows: DTGVSQNPRHKITKRGQNVTFRCDPISEHNRLYWYRQTLGQGPEFLTYFQNEAQLEKSRLLSDRFSAERPKGSFSTLEIQRTEQGDSAMYLCASSLAPPNTGELFFGEGSRLTVL.

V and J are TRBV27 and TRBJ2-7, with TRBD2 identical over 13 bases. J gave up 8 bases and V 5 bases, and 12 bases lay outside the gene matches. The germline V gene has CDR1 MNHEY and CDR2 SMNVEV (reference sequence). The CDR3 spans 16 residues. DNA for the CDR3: TGTGCCAGCAGTCCAACTAGCGGGGGGGGATCTAAGAAGCAGTACTTC. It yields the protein CASSPTSGGGSKKQYF.

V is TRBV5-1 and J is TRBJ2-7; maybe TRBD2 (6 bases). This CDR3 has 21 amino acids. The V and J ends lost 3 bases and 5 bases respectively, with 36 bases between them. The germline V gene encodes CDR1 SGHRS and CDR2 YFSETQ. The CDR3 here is CASSSIRDHGRGRLPTDEQYF. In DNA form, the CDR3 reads TGCGCCAGCAGCTCGATTAGAGACCATGGACGGGGGAGACTCCCGACGGACGAGCAGTACTTC.

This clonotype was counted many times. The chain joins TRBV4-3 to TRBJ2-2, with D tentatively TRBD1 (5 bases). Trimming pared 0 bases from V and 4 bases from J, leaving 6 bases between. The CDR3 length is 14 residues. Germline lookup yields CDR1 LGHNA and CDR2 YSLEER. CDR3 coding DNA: TGCGCCAGCAGCCAAGAAGGGGTCACCGGGGAGCTGTTTTTT. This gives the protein CASSQEGVTGELFF.

The CDR3 DNA reads as TGCGCCAGCAGCCAAGATCGGGACAGGGTCCATGGCTACACCTTC. Protein product: CASSQDRDRVHGYTF. This rearrangement joins TRBV4-3 to TRBJ1-2; 9 bases map to TRBD1. The germline V gene has CDR1 LGHNA and CDR2 YSLEER. The CDR3 covers 15 residues. V was clipped by 0 bases and J by 6 bases; unmatched bases: 5.

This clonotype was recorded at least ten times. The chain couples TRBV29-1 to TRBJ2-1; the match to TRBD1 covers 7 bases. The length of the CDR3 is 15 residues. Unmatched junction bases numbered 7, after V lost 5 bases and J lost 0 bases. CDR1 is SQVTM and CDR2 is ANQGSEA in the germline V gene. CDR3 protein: CSVKGATASYNEQFF. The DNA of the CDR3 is TGCAGCGTTAAGGGGGCGACAGCCTCCTACAATGAGCAGTTCTTC.

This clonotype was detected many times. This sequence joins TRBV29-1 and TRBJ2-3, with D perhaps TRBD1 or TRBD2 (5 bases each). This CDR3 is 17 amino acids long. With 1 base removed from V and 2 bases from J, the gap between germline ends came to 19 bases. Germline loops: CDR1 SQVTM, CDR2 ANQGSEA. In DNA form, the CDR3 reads TGCAGCGTTGAAGGGTCGGGACCCCTCACTTTCACAGATACGCAGTATTTT. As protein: CSVEGSGPLTFTDTQYF.

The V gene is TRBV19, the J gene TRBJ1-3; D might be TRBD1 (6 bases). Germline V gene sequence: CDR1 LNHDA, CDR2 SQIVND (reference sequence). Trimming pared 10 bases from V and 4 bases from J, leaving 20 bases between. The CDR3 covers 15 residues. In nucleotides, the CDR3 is TGTGCCACCTCACCGGGGGCCCGGATCGGAAACACCATATATTTT. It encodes CATSPGARIGNTIYF.

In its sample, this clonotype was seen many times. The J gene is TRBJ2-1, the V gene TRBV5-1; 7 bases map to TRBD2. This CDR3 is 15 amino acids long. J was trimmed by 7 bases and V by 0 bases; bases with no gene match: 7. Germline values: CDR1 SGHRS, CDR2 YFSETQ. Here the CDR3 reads CASSLDGRVGNEQFF. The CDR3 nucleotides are TGCGCCAGCAGCTTGGATGGGAGGGTAGGTAATGAGCAGTTCTTC.

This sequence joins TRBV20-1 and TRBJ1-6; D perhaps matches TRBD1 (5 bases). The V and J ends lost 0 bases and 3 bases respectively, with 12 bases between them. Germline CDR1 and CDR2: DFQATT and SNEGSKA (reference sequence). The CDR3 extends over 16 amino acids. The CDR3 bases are TGCAGTGCTAGAGAGGGGGGTGTAGGCTATAATTCACCCCTCCACTTT. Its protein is CSAREGGVGYNSPLHF.